These 23 T cell receptor beta chains were sequenced from one sample in a study of blood T cells in healthy people across ages. Then a second PCR, running roughly 6 to 11 cycles, was carried out with a sample-barcoded 5' primer and a J-beta primer mix. TCRdb passed the 5' RACE reads through MiXCR, listing each CDR3 protein once. The repertoire includes 1.5 million to 2 million distinct CDR3 sequences, roughly 32% of them detected once, and 11% sits in the top ten. The specimen sequenced was blood. The receptors stem from a woman aged 25 to 45 in good health.

The gene calls are TRBV12-3 or TRBV12-4 and TRBJ1-1, with a tentative D call TRBD1 (6 bases). The CDR3 covers 12 residues. V dropped 6 bases and J dropped 10 bases, with 15 bases sitting between them. The CDR3 here is CASRFSTGSAFF. The CDR3 DNA reads as TGTGCCAGCAGATTCTCAACAGGGTCAGCTTTCTTT.

The rearrangement uses TRBV6-4 and TRBJ1-2; a possible D gene is TRBD1 (5 bases). Germline CDR1 is MRHNA and CDR2 is SNTAGT. With 3 bases removed from V and 0 bases from J, the gap between germline ends came to 20 bases. The CDR3 runs to 18 residues. CDR3 sequence reads: CASSDPTGGKSPNYGYTF. DNA for the CDR3: TGTGCCAGCAGTGATCCGACGGGGGGGAAGAGTCCTAACTATGGCTACACCTTC.

The chain links TRBV20-1 to TRBJ2-7; 9 nucleotides align to TRBD2. V trimming: 3 bases; J trimming: 7 bases; junction bases outside the gene matches: 10. The CDR3 is 14 residues long. The germline CDR1 and CDR2 sequences are DFQATT and SNEGSKA (reference sequence). The CDR3 protein is CSARDPGTSWEQYF. The DNA for the CDR3 is TGCAGTGCTAGGGACCCCGGGACTAGCTGGGAGCAGTACTTC.

This clonotype was found a few times. The gene calls are TRBV11-2 and TRBJ2-7, with 13 bases matching TRBD2. Germline V gene data show CDR1 as SGHAT and CDR2 as FQNNGV. Trimming took 1 base from V and 3 from J; bases not matched to a gene: 6. This CDR3 is built from 17 residues. In DNA, the CDR3 is TGTGCCAGCAGCTTAGGGGGACTAGCGGGGTCACTCTACGAGCAGTACTTC. Its translation is CASSLGGLAGSLYEQYF.

For the CDR3, the DNA is TGCGCCAGCAGCCAAGAGGGGTCGGGGAGGTTGGGGAACAATGAGCAGTTCTTC. It specifies CASSQEGSGRLGNNEQFF. This rearrangement joins TRBV4-1 to TRBJ2-1; possible D gene TRBD2, 6 bases. V was pared by 0 bases and J by 5 bases, with 20 bases between. Germline values: CDR1 MGHRA, CDR2 YSYEKL. The CDR3 is made up of 18 amino acids.

With regard to this clonotype: The junction shows a germline mismatch at one end, possibly a read error. The chain uses TRBV29-1 and TRBJ2-5; the match to TRBD1 covers 10 bases. The CDR3 runs to 13 residues. The germline V gene has CDR1 SQVTM and CDR2 ANQGSEA. As DNA, the CDR3 is TGCAGCGTGGAGACAGGGGGCCGAGAGGCCCAGTACTTC. Its translation is CSVETGGREAQYF.

Concerning this clonotype: At one of its ends the junction is not consistent with the germline gene, which may arise from a read error. The chain combines TRBV7-9 with TRBJ2-7; TRBD2 matches 9 bases. The length of the CDR3 is 14 residues. CDR1 and CDR2 from the germline V gene are SEHNR and FQNEAQ (reference sequence). This chain's CDR3 is CASSHLAGSYERYF. The CDR3 nucleotides read TGTGCCAGCAGCCACCTAGCGGGATCCTACGAGCGGTACTTC.

V and J are TRBV12-3 or TRBV12-4 and TRBJ2-3; 7 bases line up with TRBD2. The V gene end was trimmed by 2 bases and the J gene end by 4 bases; junction bases not matched to a gene: 9. This CDR3 region has 16 residues. The CDR3 DNA sequence: TGTGCCAGCAGTTTACGACTAGCCCTAGGAGCAGATACGCAGTATTTT. Protein: CASSLRLALGADTQYF.

In its sample, this clonotype was seen a few times. This chain links TRBV7-9 with TRBJ2-5; 9 bases fit TRBD1. With V trimmed by 5 bases and J by 2 bases, 6 bases remained unmatched. CDR1 and CDR2 (germline): SEHNR, FQNEAQ (reference sequence). The CDR3 has 15 residues. CDR3 sequence: CASSARDRVQETQYF. DNA for the CDR3: TGTGCCAGCAGCGCCCGGGACAGGGTTCAAGAGACCCAGTACTTC.

This clonotype was counted many times. V usage is TRBV29-1 and J usage is TRBJ2-5; D unresolved. The V gene's germline CDR1 is SQVTM and CDR2 ANQGSEA. Between the trimmed V and J ends, which lost 2 bases and 6 bases, there was a span of 10 bases. The CDR3 contains 12 residues. The CDR3 spells CSVETAPKTQYF. As DNA, the CDR3 is TGCAGCGTTGAAACGGCACCTAAGACCCAGTACTTC.

V is TRBV9 and J is TRBJ2-7, with D perhaps TRBD1 (5 bases). CDR1 SGDLS and CDR2 YYNGEE come from the germline V gene. V lost 0 bases and J 2 bases, leaving 9 bases between the germline ends. CDR3 length: 14 residues. The CDR3 DNA reads as TGTGCCAGCAGCGTAGAAGACAGCGCCTACGAGCAGTACTTC. It specifies CASSVEDSAYEQYF.

This sequence joins TRBV6-1 and TRBJ2-4, with a weak D call TRBD1 (6 bases). Trimming removed 1 base from V and 0 bases from J, with 19 bases in between. The CDR3 extends over 19 amino acids. Germline lookup yields CDR1 MNHNS and CDR2 SASEGT. The CDR3 nucleotides are TGTGCCAGCAGTGAAGAAGTCGGCCAGGGGAAAAGAGCCAAAAACATTCAGTACTTC. This codes for CASSEEVGQGKRAKNIQYF.

This clonotype was found a few times. The chain has TRBV11-1 and TRBJ2-3; 7 bases fit TRBD1. V shed 3 bases and J 2 bases; nucleotides not matched to a gene: 8. Germline V CDR1 and CDR2: SGHAT, FQDESV (reference sequence). This CDR3 is 16 amino acids long. CDR3 in DNA: TGTGCCAGCAGCTTTCTTAGGGGGCAGCCCACAGATACGCAGTATTTT. This codes for CASSFLRGQPTDTQYF.

The chain joins TRBV20-1 to TRBJ2-1, with TRBD2 matching over 7 bases. Germline CDR1 and CDR2: DFQATT and SNEGSKA (reference sequence). V was clipped by 8 bases and J by 0 bases; unmatched bases: 7. This CDR3 has 14 residues. The CDR3 sequence is CSTGKRGSYNEQFF. CDR3 sequence (DNA): TGCAGTACTGGGAAGCGGGGCTCCTACAATGAGCAGTTCTTC.

This chain links TRBV20-1 with TRBJ2-7; no definite D call. Germline CDR1 reads DFQATT; CDR2 reads SNEGSKA (reference sequence). The V and J ends lost 4 bases and 5 bases respectively, with 15 bases between them. The CDR3 sequence is 13 residues long. In nucleotides, the CDR3 is TGCAGTGCTACGTTAACAGAGACCAACGAGCAGTACTTC. Translation: CSATLTETNEQYF.

The chain couples TRBV12-3 or TRBV12-4 to TRBJ2-1; TRBD2 is a possible D gene (7 bases). V shed 5 bases and J shed 7 bases, with 21 bases lying between them. CDR3 length: 16 amino acids. The CDR3 sequence is CASSPLVGGLQNEQFF. CDR3 bases: TGTGCCAGCAGTCCCTTAGTGGGGGGGCTGCAAAATGAGCAGTTCTTC.

This clonotype was counted only a few times. The CDR3 is CASMGGGIGGTEAFF. As DNA, the CDR3 is TGTGCCAGCATGGGGGGGGGCATCGGGGGCACTGAAGCTTTCTTT. The chain is built from TRBV27 and TRBJ1-1; TRBD1 is a possible D gene (6 bases). Germline loops: CDR1 MNHEY, CDR2 SMNVEV (reference sequence). The CDR3 is 15 amino acids. Trimming took 7 bases from V and 4 from J, leaving 19 bases between them.

This clonotype was recorded at least ten times. CDR3 sequence (DNA): TGTGCCAGCAGCTTTAGGCGACAGGACGAGAACTATGGCTACACCTTC. It translates to CASSFRRQDENYGYTF. This sequence joins TRBV5-5 and TRBJ1-2, with a possible D match to TRBD1 (6 bases). This CDR3 has 16 residues. Germline V gives CDR1 SGHKS, CDR2 YYEKEE (reference sequence). V was cut by 2 bases and J by 2 bases, with 16 bases left in between. Full variable domain (rest looked up from reference TRBV5-5 and TRBJ1-2): DAGVTQSPTHLIKTRGQQVTLRCSPISGHKSVSWYQQVLGQGPQFIFQYYEKEERGRGNFPDRFSARQFPNYSSELNVNALLLGDSALYLCASSFRRQDENYGYTFGSGTRLTVV.

This clonotype was observed at least ten times. The chain recombines TRBV29-1 with TRBJ1-2; TRBD1 agrees at 10 bases. Germline CDR1 is SQVTM and CDR2 is ANQGSEA. The CDR3 has 13 amino acids. The junction had 9 bases not matched to a gene; V was cut back by 7 bases and J by 7 bases. The CDR3 spells CSETGTGDGGYTF. The CDR3 DNA is TGCAGCGAAACCGGGACAGGGGATGGTGGCTACACCTTC.

Only a few counts were recorded for this clonotype. This rearrangement joins TRBV20-1 to TRBJ2-7; TRBD2 might be the D (6 bases). The germline CDR1 and CDR2 sequences are DFQATT and SNEGSKA (reference sequence). Trimming removed 2 bases at V and 2 bases at J, with 10 bases between. This CDR3 comprises 13 residues. CDR3 loop: CSARRTTTYEQYF. CDR3 coding DNA: TGCAGTGCTAGAAGGACTACAACCTACGAGCAGTACTTC.

A word on this clonotype: This could be a read error, since a much larger clone is one nucleotide away. The chain recombines TRBV7-6 with TRBJ2-5, with TRBD2 matching 8 bases. The CDR3 totals 16 residues. Per germline, CDR1 SGHVS and CDR2 FNYEAQ. Written as DNA, the CDR3 is TGTGCCTGCAGCCCAAGCGGGAGAATCTCGTGGGAGACCCAGTACTTC. This gives the protein CACSPSGRISWETQYF.

The chain carries TRBV4-1 and TRBJ2-1; 12 bases are a match to TRBD1. From germline, CDR1 is MGHRA and CDR2 YSYEKL. V was pared by 4 bases and J by 7 bases, with 11 bases of the junction left unmatched. The CDR3 has 17 amino acids. In DNA, the CDR3 is TGCGCCAGCAGCCGAAACCAGGGGGACAGGGGGCCAAATGAGCAGTTCTTC. Its protein is CASSRNQGDRGPNEQFF.

The chain links TRBV3-1 to TRBJ2-1; no clear D. From germline, CDR1 is LGHDT and CDR2 YNNKEL (reference sequence). The V end was cut by 5 bases, the J end by 7 bases, with 15 bases between. This CDR3 spans 14 amino acids. The CDR3 nucleotides are TGTGCCAGCAGCGTTAACGTCCCGAGGAATGAGCAGTTCTTC. Its translation is CASSVNVPRNEQFF.